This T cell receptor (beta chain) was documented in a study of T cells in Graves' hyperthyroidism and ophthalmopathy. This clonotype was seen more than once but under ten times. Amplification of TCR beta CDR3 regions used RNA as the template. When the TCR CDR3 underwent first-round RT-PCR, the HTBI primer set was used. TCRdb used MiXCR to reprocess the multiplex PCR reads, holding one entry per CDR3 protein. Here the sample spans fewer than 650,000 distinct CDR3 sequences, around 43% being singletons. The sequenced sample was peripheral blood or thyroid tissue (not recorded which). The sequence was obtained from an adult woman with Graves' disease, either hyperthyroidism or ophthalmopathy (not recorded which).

The DNA of the CDR3 is TGTGCCAGCACCCTAGGGTCGGGAAGCCTGGGCACTGAAGCTTTCTTT. Translated, it gives CASTLGSGSLGTEAFF. The chain combines TRBV6-1 with TRBJ1-1; D remains unclear. The CDR3 covers 16 residues. The ends were cut back, 7 bases at V and 4 bases at J, with 22 bases in the middle. Germline V gene sequence: CDR1 MNHNS, CDR2 SASEGT.